The 14 T cell receptor beta chains below were found in one sample sequenced in a study of blood T cells in healthy people across ages. Primed by a sample-barcoded 5' primer and a J-beta primer mix, a second PCR proceeded for roughly 6 to 12 cycles. TCRdb itself ran the 5' RACE reads through MiXCR, one entry per CDR3 protein. The sample holds roughly 900,000 distinct CDR3 sequences, 29% seen once. Sequenced sample: blood. These receptors all come from an elderly woman in good health.

This clonotype was observed a few times. This rearrangement joins TRBV7-2 to TRBJ2-2; possible D gene TRBD2, 6 bases. CDR1 and CDR2 from the germline V gene are SGHTA and FQGNSA. The CDR3 is made up of 17 amino acids. The V end lost 1 base, the J end lost 1 base, and 13 bases lay between the germline ends. CDR3 loop: CASSLVGGGGNTGELFF. In DNA form, the CDR3 reads TGTGCCAGCAGCTTAGTGGGGGGAGGCGGGAACACCGGGGAGCTGTTTTTT.

The V gene is TRBV20-1, the J gene TRBJ2-4; D is undetermined. The V end lost 1 base, the J end lost 7 bases, and 8 bases lay between the germline ends. CDR1 and CDR2 from the germline V gene are DFQATT and SNEGSKA (reference sequence). The CDR3 runs to 12 residues. The CDR3 here is CSARGDRNIQYF. The CDR3 DNA reads TGCAGTGCTAGAGGGGATAGGAACATTCAGTACTTC.

This clonotype showed up many times. The chain has TRBV7-2 and TRBJ2-1; 8 bases are shared with TRBD2. V shed 1 base and J 5 bases; nucleotides not matched to a gene: 1. The CDR3 sequence is 14 residues long. The V gene's germline CDR1 is SGHTA and CDR2 FQGNSA. The CDR3 DNA is TGTGCCAGCAGCTTAGAACTAGCGGACAATGAGCAGTTCTTC. It specifies CASSLELADNEQFF.

Remarks on this clonotype: A read error may be the cause here, since a much bigger clone is one base away. This chain uses TRBV5-5 with TRBJ1-5; D is perhaps TRBD1 (6 bases). From germline, CDR1 is SGHKS and CDR2 YYEKEE (reference sequence). The CDR3 spans 17 residues. CDR3 sequence reads: CAGSLGHRAKSHQPQHF. The DNA of the CDR3 is TGTGCCGGCAGCTTGGGTCACAGGGCCAAAAGTCATCAGCCCCAGCATTTT. Full variable domain (missing parts from reference TRBV5-5 and TRBJ1-5): DAGVTQSPTHLIKTRGQQVTLRCSPISGHKSVSWYQQVLGQGPQFIFQYYEKEERGRGNFPDRFSARQFPNYSSELNVNALLLGDSALYLCAGSLGHRAKSHQPQHFGDGTRLSIL.

The chain carries TRBV29-1 and TRBJ1-2, with TRBD1 identical over 8 bases. The J segment lost 8 bases and the V segment lost 0 bases, leaving 5 bases of the junction unmatched. This CDR3 contains 13 residues. The germline V gene encodes CDR1 SQVTM and CDR2 ANQGSEA. This chain's CDR3 is CSVEDDRGGGYTF. The CDR3, as DNA: TGCAGCGTTGAAGACGACAGGGGAGGAGGCTACACCTTC.

This clonotype was detected many times. The chain recombines TRBV14 with TRBJ2-1, with 8 bases fitting TRBD1. The CDR3 runs 17 residues. Germline CDR1 SGHDN, CDR2 FVKESK. V shed 0 bases and J 2 bases; nucleotides not matched to a gene: 6. CDR3 nucleotide sequence: TGTGCCAGCAGCCAAGATGGCAGGGGGCACCCCTACAATGAGCAGTTCTTC. It encodes CASSQDGRGHPYNEQFF.

This clonotype appeared many times. The V gene is TRBV7-9, the J gene TRBJ1-2; a possible D gene is TRBD1 (6 bases). The germline V gene has CDR1 SEHNR and CDR2 FQNEAQ (reference sequence). This CDR3 spans 14 amino acids. The germline V and J ends were trimmed by 5 bases and 3 bases, with 13 bases remaining between them. The CDR3 protein is CASSRGGADYGYTF. The CDR3 DNA sequence: TGTGCCAGCAGCCGAGGGGGGGCCGACTATGGCTACACCTTC.

The chain employs TRBV7-9 and TRBJ2-5; TRBD2 matches at 13 bases. Germline assignment: CDR1 SEHNR and CDR2 FQNEAQ (reference sequence). J gave up 11 bases and V 7 bases, and 13 bases lay outside the gene matches. The CDR3 runs 15 residues. The CDR3 is CASTAGLAGADEQYF. Here the CDR3 DNA reads TGTGCCAGCACCGCAGGACTAGCGGGGGCCGATGAGCAGTACTTC.

There are a few counts of this clonotype. A much larger clone differs from this one at a single base, so this may be a read error. The chain joins TRBV11-2 to TRBJ2-7; TRBD2 matches at 8 bases. Per the germline V gene, CDR1 is SGHAT and CDR2 is FQNNGV. V lost 0 bases and J lost 7; bases outside the gene matches: 14. CDR3 length: 17 residues. CDR3: CASSLDKAGASYNEQYF. The CDR3 bases are TGTGCCAGCAGCTTAGATAAAGCGGGGGCTTCCTACAATGAGCAGTACTTC.

This clonotype was observed at least ten times. The rearrangement links TRBV29-1 to TRBJ2-5; TRBD2 agrees at 11 bases. Germline values: CDR1 SQVTM, CDR2 ANQGSEA. The CDR3 length is 14 residues. Unmatched junction bases numbered 5, after V lost 3 bases and J lost 5 bases. CDR3 sequence reads: CSVDSSGGRETQYF. CDR3 DNA: TGCAGCGTTGATTCTAGCGGGGGGAGGGAGACCCAGTACTTC.

This clonotype has only a few counts. The chain recombines TRBV6-2 or TRBV6-3 with TRBJ1-5; possible D gene TRBD1, 5 bases. V was clipped by 5 bases and J by 6 bases, with 17 bases between them. The CDR3 runs 15 residues. CDR1 and CDR2 (germline): MNHEY, SVGEGT. CDR3 amino acids: CASSDHEGWRQPQHF. DNA for the CDR3: TGTGCCAGCAGTGACCATGAGGGGTGGCGTCAGCCCCAGCATTTT.

This clonotype came up many times. The chain joins TRBV12-3 or TRBV12-4 to TRBJ1-2; TRBD1 matches 7 bases. Trimming cost V 5 bases and J 4 bases; bases outside gene matches: 4. The CDR3 consists of 13 residues. Here the CDR3 DNA reads TGTGCCAGCAGTCCGGGACAGCTCTATGGCTACACCTTC. Translation gives CASSPGQLYGYTF.

The genes are TRBV7-2 and TRBJ1-2; 7 positions match TRBD1. Germline loops: CDR1 SGHTA, CDR2 FQGNSA. The CDR3 length is 16 residues. After removal of 6 bases from V and 3 bases from J, the junction contained 13 bases not matched to a gene. The CDR3 loop reads CASSSSPGQRDYGYTF. The CDR3 bases are TGTGCCAGCAGTTCCTCACCGGGACAGCGAGACTATGGCTACACCTTC. The variable domain in full, completed from reference TRBV7-2 and TRBJ1-2, reads GAGVSQSPSNKVTEKGKDVELRCDPISGHTALYWYRQSLGQGLEFLIYFQGNSAPDKSGLPSDRFSAERTGGSVSTLTIQRTQQEDSAVYLCASSSSPGQRDYGYTFGSGTRLTVV.

This clonotype came up once. CDR3 coding DNA: TGTGCCAGCAGCCACGGGGCGGGTGGGGTGACGCAGTTCTTC. Translation gives CASSHGAGGVTQFF. This sequence joins TRBV9 and TRBJ2-1; D might be TRBD1 or TRBD2, each matching 5 bases. Trimming removed 4 bases from V and 12 bases from J, with 20 bases in between. CDR3 size: 14 residues. The germline V gene has CDR1 SGDLS and CDR2 YYNGEE.